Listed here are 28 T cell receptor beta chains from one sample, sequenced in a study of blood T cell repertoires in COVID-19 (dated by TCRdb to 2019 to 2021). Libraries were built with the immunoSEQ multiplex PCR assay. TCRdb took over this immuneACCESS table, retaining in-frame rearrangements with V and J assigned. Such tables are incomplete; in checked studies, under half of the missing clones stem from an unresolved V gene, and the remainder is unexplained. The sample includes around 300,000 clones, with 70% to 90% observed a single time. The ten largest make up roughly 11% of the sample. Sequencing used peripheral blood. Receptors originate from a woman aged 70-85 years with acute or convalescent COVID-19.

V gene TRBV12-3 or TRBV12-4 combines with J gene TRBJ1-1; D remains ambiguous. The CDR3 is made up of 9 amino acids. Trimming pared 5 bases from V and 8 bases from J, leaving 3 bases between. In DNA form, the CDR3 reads TGTGCCAGCAGTCCGGAAGCTTTCTTT. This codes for CASSPEAFF.

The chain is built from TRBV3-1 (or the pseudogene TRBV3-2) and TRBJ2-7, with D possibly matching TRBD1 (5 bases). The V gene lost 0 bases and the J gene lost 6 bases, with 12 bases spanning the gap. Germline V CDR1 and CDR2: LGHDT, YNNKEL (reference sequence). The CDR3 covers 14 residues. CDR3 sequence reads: CASSQDFRATEQYF. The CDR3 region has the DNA TGTGCCAGCAGCCAAGATTTCAGGGCCACCGAGCAGTACTTC.

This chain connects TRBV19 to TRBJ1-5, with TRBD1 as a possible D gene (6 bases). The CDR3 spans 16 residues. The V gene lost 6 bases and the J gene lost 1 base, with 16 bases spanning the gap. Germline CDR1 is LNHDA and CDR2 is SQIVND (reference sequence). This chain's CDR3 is CASSLHRVGSNQPQHF. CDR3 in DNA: TGTGCCAGTAGCCTTCACAGGGTCGGGAGCAATCAGCCCCAGCATTTT.

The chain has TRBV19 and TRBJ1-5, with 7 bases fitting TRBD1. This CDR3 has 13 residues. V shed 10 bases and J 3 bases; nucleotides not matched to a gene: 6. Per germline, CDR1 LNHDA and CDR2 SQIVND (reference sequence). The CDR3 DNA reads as TGTGCCATTAACAGGGGTCTCAATCAGCCCCAGCATTTT. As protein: CAINRGLNQPQHF.

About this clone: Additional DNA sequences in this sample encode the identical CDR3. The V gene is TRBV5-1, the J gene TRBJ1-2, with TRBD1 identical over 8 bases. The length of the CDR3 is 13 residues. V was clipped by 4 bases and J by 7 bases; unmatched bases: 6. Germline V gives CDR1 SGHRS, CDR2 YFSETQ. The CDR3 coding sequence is TGCGCCAGCAGCCCCGGACAGGGAGGTGGCTACACCTTC. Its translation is CASSPGQGGGYTF.

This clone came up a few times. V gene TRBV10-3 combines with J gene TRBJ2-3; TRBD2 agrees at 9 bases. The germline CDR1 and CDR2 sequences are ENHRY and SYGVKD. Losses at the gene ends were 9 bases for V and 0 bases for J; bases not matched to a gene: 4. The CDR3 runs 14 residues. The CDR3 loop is CAISSGGSTDTQYF. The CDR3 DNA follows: TGTGCCATAAGTAGCGGGGGAAGCACAGATACGCAGTATTTT.

The CDR3 sequence: CSVVRQGENTEAFF. The CDR3 DNA is TGCAGCGTTGTCCGGCAGGGCGAGAACACTGAAGCTTTCTTT. V usage is TRBV29-1 and J usage is TRBJ1-1; tentative D call: TRBD1 (5 bases). Germline V gives CDR1 SQVTM, CDR2 ANQGSEA. V lost 4 bases to trimming and J lost 1 base, with 13 bases between them. The CDR3 length is 14 residues.

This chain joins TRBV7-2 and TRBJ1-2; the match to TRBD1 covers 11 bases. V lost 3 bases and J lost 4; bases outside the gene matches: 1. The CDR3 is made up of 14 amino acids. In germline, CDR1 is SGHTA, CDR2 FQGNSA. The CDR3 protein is CASSLGQGVYGYTF. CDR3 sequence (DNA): TGTGCCAGCAGCTTGGGACAGGGGGTCTATGGCTACACCTTC.

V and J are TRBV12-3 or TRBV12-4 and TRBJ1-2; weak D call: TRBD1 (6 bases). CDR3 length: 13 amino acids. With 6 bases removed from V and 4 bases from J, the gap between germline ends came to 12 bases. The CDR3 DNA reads TGTGCCAGCAGGTCCACAGGGCGCTATGGCTACACCTTC. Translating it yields CASRSTGRYGYTF.

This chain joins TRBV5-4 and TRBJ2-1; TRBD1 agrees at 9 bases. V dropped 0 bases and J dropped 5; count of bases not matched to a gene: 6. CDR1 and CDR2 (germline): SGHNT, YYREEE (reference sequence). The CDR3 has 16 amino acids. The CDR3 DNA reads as TGTGCCAGCAGCTTGGGTTATAGGACAGGGGACAATGAGCAGTTCTTC. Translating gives CASSLGYRTGDNEQFF.

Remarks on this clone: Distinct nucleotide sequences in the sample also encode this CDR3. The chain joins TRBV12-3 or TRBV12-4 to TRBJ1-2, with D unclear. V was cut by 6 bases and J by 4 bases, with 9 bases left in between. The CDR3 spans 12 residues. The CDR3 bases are TGTGCCAGCAGCCCCGGGTCCTATGGCTACACCTTC. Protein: CASSPGSYGYTF.

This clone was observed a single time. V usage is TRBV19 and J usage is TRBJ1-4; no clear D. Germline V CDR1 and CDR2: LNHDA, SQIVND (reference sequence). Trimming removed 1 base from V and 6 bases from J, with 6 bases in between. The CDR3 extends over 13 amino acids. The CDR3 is CASSIGGDEKLFF. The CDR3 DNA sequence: TGTGCCAGTAGTATAGGCGGCGATGAAAAACTGTTTTTT.

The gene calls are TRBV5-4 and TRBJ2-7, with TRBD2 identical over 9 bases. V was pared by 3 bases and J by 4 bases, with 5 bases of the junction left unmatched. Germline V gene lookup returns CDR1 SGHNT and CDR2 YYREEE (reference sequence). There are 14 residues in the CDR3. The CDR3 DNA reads TGTGCCAGCAGCTCGCCGGGACTAGCTTACGAGCAGTACTTC. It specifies CASSSPGLAYEQYF.

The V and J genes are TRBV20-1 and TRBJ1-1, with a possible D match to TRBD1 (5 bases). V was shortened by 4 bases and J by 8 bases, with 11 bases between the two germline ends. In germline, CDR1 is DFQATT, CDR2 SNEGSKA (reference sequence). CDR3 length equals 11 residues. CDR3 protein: CSAIWGGEAFF. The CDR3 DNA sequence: TGCAGTGCTATTTGGGGGGGGGAAGCTTTCTTT.

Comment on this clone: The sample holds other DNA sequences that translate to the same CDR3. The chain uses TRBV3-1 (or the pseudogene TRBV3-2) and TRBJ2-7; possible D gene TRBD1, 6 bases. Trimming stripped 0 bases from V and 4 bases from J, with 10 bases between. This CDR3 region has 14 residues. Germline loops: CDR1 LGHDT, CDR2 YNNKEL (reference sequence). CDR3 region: CASSQDRGRYEQYF. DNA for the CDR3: TGTGCCAGCAGCCAAGACAGGGGCCGGTACGAGCAGTACTTC.

The CDR3 sequence is CASSLNRGNGYTF. The CDR3 DNA reads as TGTGCCAGCAGCCTAAACCGAGGGAATGGCTACACCTTC. The chain joins TRBV7-2 to TRBJ1-2, with no clear D. This CDR3 region has 13 residues. The germline gives CDR1 SGHTA, CDR2 FQGNSA. Trimming cost V 5 bases and J 6 bases, with 13 bases left between them.

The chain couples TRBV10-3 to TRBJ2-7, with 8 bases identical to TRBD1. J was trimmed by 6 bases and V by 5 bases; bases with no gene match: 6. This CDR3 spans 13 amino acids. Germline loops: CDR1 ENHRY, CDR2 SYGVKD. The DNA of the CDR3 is TGTGCCATCAGTCCCCCGGGACAGGTCGAGCAGTACTTC. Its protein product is CAISPPGQVEQYF.

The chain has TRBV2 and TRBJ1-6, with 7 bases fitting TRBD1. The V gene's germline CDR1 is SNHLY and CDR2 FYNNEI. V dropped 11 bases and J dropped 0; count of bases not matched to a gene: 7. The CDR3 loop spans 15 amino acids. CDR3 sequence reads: CACGQESSYNSPLHF. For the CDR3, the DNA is TGTGCCTGCGGACAGGAAAGCTCCTATAATTCACCCCTCCACTTT.

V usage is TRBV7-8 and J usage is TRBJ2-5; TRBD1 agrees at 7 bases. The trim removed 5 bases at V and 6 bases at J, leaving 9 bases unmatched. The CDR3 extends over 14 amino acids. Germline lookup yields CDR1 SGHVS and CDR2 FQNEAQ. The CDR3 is CASSPGRDSKTQYF. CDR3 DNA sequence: TGTGCCAGCAGCCCGGGCCGGGACAGCAAGACCCAGTACTTC.

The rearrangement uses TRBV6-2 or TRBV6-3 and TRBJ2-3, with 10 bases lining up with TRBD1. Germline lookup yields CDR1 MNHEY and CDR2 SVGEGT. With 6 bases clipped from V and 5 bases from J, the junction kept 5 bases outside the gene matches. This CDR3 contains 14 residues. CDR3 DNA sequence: TGTGCCAGCAGCCGACAGGGGGCTTTAGATACGCAGTATTTT. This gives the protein CASSRQGALDTQYF.

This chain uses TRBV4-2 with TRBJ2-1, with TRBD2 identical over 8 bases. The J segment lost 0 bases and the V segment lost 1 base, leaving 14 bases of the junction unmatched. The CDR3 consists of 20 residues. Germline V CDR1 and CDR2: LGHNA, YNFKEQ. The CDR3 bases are TGTGCCAGCAGCCAAGTCGGGGGCGGGGGGCCCCTTAGCTCCTACAATGAGCAGTTCTTC. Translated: CASSQVGGGGPLSSYNEQFF.

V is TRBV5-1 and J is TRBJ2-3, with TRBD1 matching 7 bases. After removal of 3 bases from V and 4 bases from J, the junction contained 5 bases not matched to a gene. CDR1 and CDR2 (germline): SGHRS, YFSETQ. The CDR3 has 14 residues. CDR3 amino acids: CASSSGQLPDTQYF. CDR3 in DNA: TGCGCCAGCAGCTCGGGACAGTTGCCAGATACGCAGTATTTT.

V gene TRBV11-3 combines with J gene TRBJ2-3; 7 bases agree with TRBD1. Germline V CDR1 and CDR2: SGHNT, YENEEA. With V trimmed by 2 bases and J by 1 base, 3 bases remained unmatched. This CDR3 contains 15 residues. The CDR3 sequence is CASSLFTGGTDTQYF. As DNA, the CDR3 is TGTGCCAGCAGCTTATTTACAGGGGGCACAGATACGCAGTATTTT.

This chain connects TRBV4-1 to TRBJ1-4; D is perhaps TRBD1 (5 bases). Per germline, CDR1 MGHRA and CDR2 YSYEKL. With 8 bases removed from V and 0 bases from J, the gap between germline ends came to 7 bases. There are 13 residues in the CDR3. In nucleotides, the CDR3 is TGCGCCAGCGGACAACCAACTAATGAAAAACTGTTTTTT. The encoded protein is CASGQPTNEKLFF.

In nucleotides, the CDR3 is TGCAGTGCTGGGGACAGCACTGAAGCTTTCTTT. Translation: CSAGDSTEAFF. The chain recombines TRBV20-1 with TRBJ1-1; 7 nucleotides align to TRBD1. The CDR3 is made up of 11 amino acids. V shed 5 bases and J 4 bases; nucleotides not matched to a gene: 1. Per germline, CDR1 DFQATT and CDR2 SNEGSKA (reference sequence).

CDR3 region: CAAGQFSGNTIYF. The CDR3 DNA sequence: TGTGCCGCAGGACAGTTCTCTGGAAACACCATATATTTT. The rearrangement uses TRBV12-3 or TRBV12-4 and TRBJ1-3, with D maybe TRBD1 (6 bases). V was trimmed by 11 bases and J by 0 bases, leaving 11 bases between them. The CDR3 sequence is 13 residues long.

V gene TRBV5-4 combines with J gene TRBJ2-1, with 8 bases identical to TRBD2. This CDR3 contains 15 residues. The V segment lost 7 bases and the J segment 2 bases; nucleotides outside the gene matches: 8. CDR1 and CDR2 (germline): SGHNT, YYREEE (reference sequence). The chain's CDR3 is CASAPAGGAYNEQFF. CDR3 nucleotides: TGTGCCAGCGCCCCCGCCGGGGGGGCCTACAATGAGCAGTTCTTC. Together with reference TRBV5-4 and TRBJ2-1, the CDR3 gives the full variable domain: ETGVTQSPTHLIKTRGQQVTLRCSSQSGHNTVSWYQQALGQGPQFIFQYYREEENGRGNFPPRFSGLQFPNYSSELNVNALELDDSALYLCASAPAGGAYNEQFFGPGTRLTVL.

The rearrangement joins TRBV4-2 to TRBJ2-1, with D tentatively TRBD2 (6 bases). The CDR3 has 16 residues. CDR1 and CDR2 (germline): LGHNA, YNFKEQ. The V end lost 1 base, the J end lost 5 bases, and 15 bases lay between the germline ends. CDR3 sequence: CASSQVGAGGHNEQFF. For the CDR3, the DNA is TGTGCCAGCAGCCAAGTAGGCGCCGGGGGACACAATGAGCAGTTCTTC.